This T cell receptor beta chain comes out of a study of blood T cell repertoires in COVID-19. Study processing details: Estimates of nucleated cell counts were drawn from the amplification of reference gene primers. Repertoires were generated with immunoSEQ multiplex PCR, while TCRdb's copy carries only in-frame clones and drops some. V and J calls and clone size are as listed in that table; D and trimming were resolved from the DNA. In the table there are a few hundred thousand clones, 83% of which are singletons. The CDR3 consists of 15 residues. Germline lookup yields CDR1 MGHDK and CDR2 SYGVNS. Trimming stripped 6 bases from V and 0 bases from J, with 11 bases between.

The sequence was collected from a woman between 50 and 59 years old with acute or convalescent COVID-19. The chain uses TRBV25-1 and TRBJ1-4, with D possibly being TRBD1 (5 bases). The sequenced material came from peripheral blood. In DNA, the CDR3 is TGTGCCAGCAGCTTCCGGGGGGCAACTAATGAAAAACTGTTTTTT. It codes for CASSFRGATNEKLFF.